Each of the 27 T cell receptor beta chains below was sequenced from the same sample in a study of blood T cells in healthy people across ages. Combining a sample-barcoded 5' primer with a J-beta primer mix, a second PCR ran for roughly 7 to 12 cycles. One entry per CDR3 protein results from TCRdb running MiXCR on the 5' RACE reads. The data hold about 1.1 million distinct CDR3 sequences, with about two fifths observed a single time. The sample comprised blood. All receptors come from a man between 18 and 35 years old in good health.

The chain carries TRBV20-1 and TRBJ2-5; no definite D call. Germline V lookup: CDR1 DFQATT, CDR2 SNEGSKA (reference sequence). The CDR3 loop spans 15 amino acids. The V and J ends lost 0 bases and 5 bases respectively, with 16 bases between them. DNA of the CDR3: TGCAGTGCTAGAGATACGCGAGGATCTTTGGAGACCCAGTACTTC. Translating it yields CSARDTRGSLETQYF.

This clonotype came up many times. The chain links TRBV11-2 to TRBJ2-3, with a tentative D call TRBD1 (6 bases). This CDR3 has 14 amino acids. The germline V gene encodes CDR1 SGHAT and CDR2 FQNNGV. The germline V and J ends were trimmed by 5 bases and 5 bases, with 14 bases remaining between them. The CDR3 region is CASSLGTRGDTQYF. The CDR3 nucleotides read TGTGCCAGCAGCCTTGGGACAAGAGGAGATACGCAGTATTTT.

This clonotype was found a few times. The chain joins TRBV25-1 to TRBJ1-2, with D uncertain. Trimming removed 1 base from V and 7 bases from J, with 13 bases in between. CDR1 and CDR2 from the germline V gene are MGHDK and SYGVNS. The CDR3 has 14 amino acids. For the CDR3, the DNA is TGTGCCAGCAGTGAATCTGGGTGGGTTTCTGGCTACACCTTC. Protein: CASSESGWVSGYTF.

The V call is TRBV7-9, the J call TRBJ2-2; TRBD2 aligns across 8 bases. This CDR3 is 16 amino acids long. The germline V gene encodes CDR1 SEHNR and CDR2 FQNEAQ (reference sequence). Trimming took 5 bases from V and 3 from J; bases not matched to a gene: 8. In nucleotides, the CDR3 is TGTGCCAGCAGCATTAGCGGGATCTTCTACACCGGGGAGCTGTTTTTT. Its translation: CASSISGIFYTGELFF. Complete variable domain (other parts from reference TRBV7-9 and TRBJ2-2): DTGVSQNPRHKITKRGQNVTFRCDPISEHNRLYWYRQTLGQGPEFLTYFQNEAQLEKSRLLSDRFSAERPKGSFSTLEIQRTEQGDSAMYLCASSISGIFYTGELFFGEGSRLTVL.

V usage is TRBV6-2 or TRBV6-3 and J usage is TRBJ2-4; either TRBD1 or TRBD2 may fit D (5 bases each). Trimming took off 3 bases at V and 0 bases at J, with 12 bases between the two ends. Germline V gene lookup returns CDR1 MNHEY and CDR2 SVGEGT. The CDR3 has 16 amino acids. CDR3 DNA sequence: TGTGCCAGCAGTTATCCGAGGGACGGAGCCAAAAACATTCAGTACTTC. Translation: CASSYPRDGAKNIQYF.

This clonotype appeared a single time. The chain links TRBV6-2 or TRBV6-3 to TRBJ1-1; 8 nucleotides align to TRBD1. Trimming removed 6 bases from V and 1 base from J; junction bases left unmatched: 16. The CDR3 runs 18 residues. Per germline, CDR1 MNHEY and CDR2 SVGEGT. The CDR3 DNA reads TGTGCCAGCAGAGGACCCCGGGACAGGACAGAAAGGAACACTGAAGCTTTCTTT. Its translation: CASRGPRDRTERNTEAFF.

This clonotype was seen a handful of times. V is TRBV24-1 and J is TRBJ2-5; TRBD2 aligns across 9 bases. In germline, CDR1 is KGHDR, CDR2 SFDVKD. The CDR3 is 16 residues long. After removal of 1 base from V and 11 bases from J, the junction contained 13 bases not matched to a gene. The CDR3 reads CATSDFAGGIYNEQYF. As DNA, the CDR3 is TGTGCCACCAGTGATTTCGCGGGGGGGATTTACAATGAGCAGTACTTC.

Worth noting for this clonotype: At one boundary the junction diverges from the germline segment, which might be a read error. The CDR3 here is CVSSLTGSEKLFF. For the CDR3, the DNA is TGTGTCAGCAGCCTCACAGGGTCCGAAAAACTGTTTTTT. J is TRBJ1-4 and V is TRBV3-1, with a possible D match to TRBD1 (6 bases). This CDR3 region has 13 residues. CDR1 and CDR2 (germline): LGHDT, YNNKEL (reference sequence).

This chain links TRBV2 with TRBJ1-5, with TRBD1 identical over 7 bases. The CDR3 is 15 residues long. Germline CDR1 and CDR2: SNHLY and FYNNEI. The junction had 4 bases not matched to a gene; V was cut back by 4 bases and J by 1 base. CDR3 sequence: CASSGTGASNQPQHF. CDR3 sequence (DNA): TGTGCCAGCAGTGGGACAGGTGCCAGCAATCAGCCCCAGCATTTT.

This sequence joins TRBV24-1 and TRBJ2-5; a weak D match, TRBD1 (5 bases). Germline V gives CDR1 KGHDR, CDR2 SFDVKD. V lost 5 bases and J 2 bases, leaving 11 bases between the germline ends. This CDR3 region has 14 residues. CDR3 protein: CATSAADSQETQYF. The DNA of the CDR3 is TGTGCCACCAGTGCCGCCGACAGTCAAGAGACCCAGTACTTC.

This sequence joins TRBV4-2 and TRBJ1-6; 7 nucleotides agree with TRBD1. The trim removed 2 bases at V and 7 bases at J, leaving 8 bases unmatched. This CDR3 spans 16 amino acids. Germline-derived CDR1 and CDR2 are LGHNA and YNFKEQ. The CDR3 nucleotides are TGTGCCAGCAGCCAATTCTATTCAGGGGGAAATTCACCCCTCCACTTT. Translating gives CASSQFYSGGNSPLHF.

The rearrangement links TRBV5-1 to TRBJ1-6, with D maybe TRBD1 (6 bases). The CDR3 length is 16 residues. Germline V lookup: CDR1 SGHRS, CDR2 YFSETQ. Trimming took off 3 bases at V and 7 bases at J, with 17 bases between the two ends. Written as DNA, the CDR3 is TGCGCCAGCAGCTCCCACCAGGCAGGGGTAAATTCACCCCTCCACTTT. It codes for CASSSHQAGVNSPLHF.

To note about this clonotype: A much more abundant neighbour one base away suggests this may be a read error. The chain is built from TRBV20-1 and TRBJ2-6; D assignment may be TRBD1 or TRBD2 (5 bases each). Trimming removed 5 bases from V and 4 bases from J, with 12 bases in between. The CDR3 sequence is 14 residues long. Germline loops: CDR1 DFQATT, CDR2 SNEGSKA (reference sequence). The CDR3 region is CSAEGRTGANVLTF. For the CDR3, the DNA is TGCAGTGCTGAGGGACGGACAGGGGCCAACGTCCTGACTTTC.

This clonotype was seen only once. V is TRBV3-1 and J is TRBJ2-2; D may be TRBD1 or TRBD2 (5 bases each). The CDR3 runs to 15 residues. Trimming took 6 bases from V and 1 from J, leaving 12 bases between them. CDR1 and CDR2 (germline): LGHDT, YNNKEL (reference sequence). The CDR3 region is CASRRGSENTGELFF. The CDR3 DNA sequence: TGTGCCAGCAGACGGGGCTCGGAGAACACCGGGGAGCTGTTTTTT.

This clonotype has at least ten counts. V and J are TRBV4-3 and TRBJ2-1; 9 bases fit TRBD1. The V segment lost 4 bases and the J segment 4 bases; nucleotides outside the gene matches: 8. This CDR3 contains 16 residues. CDR1 and CDR2 (germline): LGHNA, YSLEER. This CDR3 reads CASSPGQGLFYNEQFF. The CDR3 DNA is TGCGCCAGCAGCCCGGGACAGGGCCTATTTTACAATGAGCAGTTCTTC.

The chain has TRBV2 and TRBJ1-2; D gene unclear. CDR3 size: 16 residues. Germline CDR1 is SNHLY and CDR2 is FYNNEI. V gave up 8 bases and J gave up 3 bases, with 22 bases separating them. In DNA form, the CDR3 reads TGTGCCAGCCGACGAGTGGTGGGGAATCCAGACTATGGCTACACCTTC. Amino acid sequence: CASRRVVGNPDYGYTF. Variable domain in full (rest from reference TRBV2 and TRBJ1-2): EPEVTQTPSHQVTQMGQEVILRCVPISNHLYFYWYRQILGQKVEFLVSFYNNEISEKSEIFDDQFSVERPDGSNFTLKIRSTKLEDSAMYFCASRRVVGNPDYGYTFGSGTRLTVV.

This clonotype was picked up a small number of times. The chain combines TRBV12-3 or TRBV12-4 with TRBJ1-6; 8 nucleotides agree with TRBD1. Trimming cost V 5 bases and J 9 bases; bases outside gene matches: 12. The CDR3 is made up of 16 amino acids. This CDR3 reads CASSTQQGGPGSPLHF. CDR3 sequence (DNA): TGTGCCAGCAGTACACAACAGGGGGGACCGGGTTCACCCCTCCACTTT.

This clonotype appeared a few times. V and J are TRBV29-1 and TRBJ1-5; maybe TRBD1 (6 bases). The germline V gene has CDR1 SQVTM and CDR2 ANQGSEA. The ends were cut back, 4 bases at V and 5 bases at J, with 15 bases in the middle. The CDR3 has 14 amino acids. CDR3 nucleotides: TGCAGCGTTGTTGACGGACAGTTAGATCAGCCCCAGCATTTT. This sequence encodes CSVVDGQLDQPQHF.

This clonotype has just one count. The J gene is TRBJ2-3, the V gene TRBV25-1, with D possibly being TRBD1 (7 bases). Trimming left V 3 bases short and J 0 bases short, with 16 bases between. The CDR3 totals 17 residues. CDR1 is MGHDK and CDR2 is SYGVNS in the germline V gene. CDR3 coding DNA: TGTGCCAGCAGTGACGTGTTCAGGGGGGCGAGCACAGATACGCAGTATTTT. Its translation is CASSDVFRGASTDTQYF.

This clonotype was picked up many times. The rearrangement uses TRBV9 and TRBJ2-3, with D unresolved. Trimming took off 1 base at V and 7 bases at J, with 4 bases between the two ends. CDR3 length equals 11 residues. Germline CDR1 SGDLS, CDR2 YYNGEE. As DNA, the CDR3 is TGTGCCAGCAGCGTATCCCATACGCAGTATTTT. Its protein product is CASSVSHTQYF.

This clonotype was observed a single time. The V call is TRBV27, the J call TRBJ2-7, with D perhaps given as TRBD1 or TRBD2 (6 bases each). The length of the CDR3 is 15 residues. The V and J ends lost 2 bases and 3 bases respectively, with 14 bases between them. Germline loops: CDR1 MNHEY, CDR2 SMNVEV (reference sequence). In DNA form, the CDR3 reads TGTGCCAGCAGTTTAAAACAGGGAGGTTTCTACGAGCAGTACTTC. Its translation: CASSLKQGGFYEQYF.

The chain joins TRBV2 to TRBJ1-4; unclear D gene. The CDR3 totals 13 residues. Germline V gene lookup returns CDR1 SNHLY and CDR2 FYNNEI. V was cut by 11 bases and J by 5 bases, with 15 bases left in between. CDR3 region: CAGAGQQNEKLFF. CDR3 nucleotide sequence: TGTGCCGGCGCGGGTCAACAGAATGAAAAACTGTTTTTT.

This clonotype has just a few counts. A much larger clonotype is one base distant, so this may be a read error. V is TRBV11-2 and J is TRBJ2-3; a weak D match, TRBD1 (6 bases). The CDR3 loop spans 14 amino acids. The V gene lost 5 bases and the J gene lost 2 bases, with 11 bases spanning the gap. The germline V gene encodes CDR1 SGHAT and CDR2 FQNNGV. CDR3 in DNA: TGTGCCAGCAGCGTAGGACAGTTCACAGATACGCAGTATTTT. Translation gives CASSVGQFTDTQYF.

The genes are TRBV29-1 and TRBJ2-3; 7 nucleotides agree with TRBD1. Trimming cost V 3 bases and J 0 bases; bases outside gene matches: 3. The CDR3 length is 14 residues. In germline, CDR1 is SQVTM, CDR2 ANQGSEA. CDR3 sequence reads: CSVESTGSTDTQYF. The CDR3 coding sequence is TGCAGCGTTGAGTCGACAGGGAGCACAGATACGCAGTATTTT.

J is TRBJ2-4 and V is TRBV27; 7 positions agree with TRBD1. The CDR3 totals 13 residues. V shed 6 bases and J 5 bases; nucleotides not matched to a gene: 4. Germline CDR1 and CDR2: MNHEY and SMNVEV (reference sequence). This CDR3 reads CASSTGDQNIQYF. In nucleotides, the CDR3 is TGTGCCAGCAGCACAGGGGATCAAAACATTCAGTACTTC.

This chain connects TRBV20-1 to TRBJ1-1, with a weak D call TRBD1 (5 bases). The CDR3 sequence is 13 residues long. V dropped 0 bases and J dropped 6 bases, with 11 bases sitting between them. From germline, CDR1 is DFQATT and CDR2 SNEGSKA (reference sequence). The CDR3 region is CSARDQGRAEAFF. CDR3 coding DNA: TGCAGTGCTAGAGATCAGGGTCGCGCTGAAGCTTTCTTT.

The chain uses TRBV9 and TRBJ2-1, with 8 bases lining up with TRBD2. The DNA end lines up better with TRBJ2-7; the J call may be wrong. Germline-derived CDR1 and CDR2 are SGDLS and YYNGEE. The CDR3 runs to 16 residues. The CDR3, as DNA: TGTGCCAGCAGCGCCCTATCGGGGGGGCTAGTAAATGAGCAGTACTTC. Translating gives CASSALSGGLVNEQYF.